This T cell receptor beta chain comes out of a study of OX40 agonist ivuxolimab in advanced cancers. Study context: People who had prior anti-PD-1, anti-PD-L1 or anti-CTLA-4 therapy could take part, and 40% had some. Whole-study results and caveats: Expanded clones were, on average, more numerous in CD8+ T cells than in CD4+.

TCRdb's copy holds only in-frame clones and misses some; the assay was immunoSEQ multiplex PCR. The data contain about 100,000 clones, more than 85% of them singletons. Notes on this clone: Antigen: not known.

The germline gives CDR1 KGHSH, CDR2 LQKENI. This CDR3 comprises 14 residues. The J segment lost 5 bases and the V segment lost 6 bases, leaving 9 bases of the junction unmatched. Sample: CD4+ or CD8+ T cells sorted from blood, taken in a trial of the OX40 agonist ivuxolimab. The TCR originated in an adult with an advanced solid tumor such as melanoma, head and neck, liver or kidney cancer. The rearrangement joins TRBV18 to TRBJ2-7; TRBD2 matches at 8 bases. CDR3 nucleotide sequence: TGTGCCAGCTCCCCAGCGGGAGTGAAGAACGAGCAGTACTTC. It yields the protein CASSPAGVKNEQYF.